The clone carrying this T cell receptor beta chain has a count of ten or more. Its cognate antigen is unknown. Investigators prepared the TCR beta libraries by applying iRepertoire HTBI primers and Arm-PCR of CDR3 regions. TCRdb reanalysed the multiplex PCR reads using MiXCR and keeps one entry per CDR3 protein. The sample consists of about 470,000 distinct CDR3 sequences, 20% to 25% of them appearing once. Germline-derived CDR1 and CDR2 are MNHGY and SVAAGI. J gave up 6 bases and V 3 bases, and 3 bases lay outside the gene matches. This CDR3 is 14 amino acids long. This sample is part of a study of regulatory T cells in long-lasting Graves disease. Specified time point: persistent/refractory GD, antithyroid drugs over 5 years with positive TRAb. From PBMCs, RNA was extracted and then used to make the TCR library. About 9.2 milliliters of peripheral blood were taken and placed in EDTA tubes. Overall study results and limits: Analysis covered peripheral blood alone, not thyroid tissue. The study found persistent patients shared more public clonotypes (roughly 3,000) than new patients (roughly 880). Persistent disease favored TRBV28, TRBJ1-2 and TRBJ2-5.

Sequencing used peripheral blood mononuclear cells (PBMCs), obtained when the disease was refractory, from a patient treated with antithyroid drugs. The chain couples TRBV6-9 to TRBJ1-5; 9 bases are shared with TRBD1. This receptor was taken from a female donor with Graves disease. The CDR3: CASSYQGQGQPQHF. CDR3 sequence (DNA): TGTGCCAGCAGTTACCAGGGACAGGGTCAGCCCCAGCATTTT.